The sequence of this TCR beta chain was determined in a study of blood T cell repertoires in COVID-19 (dated by TCRdb to 2018 to 2020). The study in broad terms: Samples covering the acute and convalescent phases of COVID-19 were provided by collaborators in the United States, Italy and Spain. The prospective study material was composed of cDNA or gDNA derived from T cells, B-cell-depleted T cells, or PBMCs. Deeply sampled blood TCRbeta repertoires from subjects exposed to, actively infected with, or recovered from COVID-19 were included in the dataset. The repertoires were made available in a free public database intended to serve as a resource for research on the immune response to SARS-CoV-2. The samples were drawn from two sources: the first 160 participants of the ongoing ImmuneRACE study, and 950 to 1,500 subjects contributed by 6 global collaborators. Sample metadata almost always included a de-identified subject ID, COVID-19 status, age in years and sex. Where HLA class I and class II types were available, the types were taken from metadata supplied by the sample provider, not from assay-based typing.

The CDR3 spans 15 residues, from the cysteine through the phenylalanine. Only the CDR3 region is kept as DNA, spanning 45 bases read in frame from base 1. V lost 1 base and J lost 7 bases; the stretch between them is 16 bases long. Per the germline V gene (reference sequence), GTSNPN is the CDR1 and SVGIG is the CDR2. This clone was picked up a small number of times. No antigen is known for it. Qualities for individual bases were not recorded, and no much larger clone is one base off. TCRbeta CDR3 regions were amplified from genomic DNA using the immunoSEQ Assay, a bias-controlled multiplex PCR. Under the source paper's analysis protocol: Within the assay, amplification of reference gene primers was used to estimate how many nucleated cells each sample contained. Sequence reads were collapsed and filtered to measure the absolute abundance of every unique TCRbeta CDR3 rearrangement. Productive Simpson clonality was computed per sample as the square root of Simpson's diversity index over productive rearrangements. TCRdb retrieved this table from immuneACCESS and kept in-frame rearrangements only. Not all clones are present; in checked studies, unresolved V genes account for under half, and no reason is known for the remainder. That table furnishes V, J and clone size, whereas the DNA furnished D and trimming. The sample records 200,000 to 250,000 clones, more than 65% of which are singletons. The ten largest clones take up 4% of the sample.

Whole blood was collected in K2EDTA tubes by collaborating institutions according to the institutions' own protocols. For TCRbeta analysis, collaborators shipped samples in one of three forms: frozen whole blood, isolated PBMCs, or DNA extracted from either of those sample types. The research as a whole found: How much clinical and demographic metadata was included differed by source and by participant, and the metadata was provided uncurated.

The receptor was isolated from a woman between 40 and 50 years old with active or convalescent COVID-19. Sequenced input: peripheral blood. The chain is encoded by TRBV30 joined to TRBJ1-4; a tentative D match to TRBD1 spans 5 bases. The CDR3 sequence is CAWSATAGGGEKLFF. The nucleotides are TGTGCCTGGAGTGCGACGGCCGGGGGGGGTGAAAAACTGTTTTTT.